A selection of T cell receptor beta chains follows, all from one sample in a study of PD-1 blockade in classical Hodgkin lymphoma. Data came from immunoSEQ multiplex PCR; TCRdb stores just in-frame clones and leaves some out. Of some 150,000 clones in the sample, approximately 81% are singletons; the top ten hold roughly a tenth. The source was peripheral blood mononuclear cells (PBMCs), collected before the second cycle of nivolumab. The receptors shown here come from a human donor with classical Hodgkin lymphoma. CDR3s include the opening cysteine and the closing phenylalanine or tryptophan. The D gene is left open where the match is weak. Clone size appears in some rows only: once, few, many, or a class for an expanded clone.

many	-	TRBV18	TRBJ1-1	TGTGCCAGCTCACCACGGGCAGGGGATATGAACACTGAAGCTTTCTTT	CASSPRAGDMNTEAFF
-	TRBD1	TRBV5-6	TRBJ2-1	TGTGCCAGCAGCCGTGCAGGGGGCTTCTACAATGAGCAGTTCTTC	CASSRAGGFYNEQFF
few	TRBD2	TRBV9	TRBJ2-3	TGTGCCAGCAGCGCCGGGAGGAGCGGGAGAAACACAGATACGCAGTATTTT	CASSAGRSGRNTDTQYF
few	-	TRBV5-1	TRBJ2-1	TGCGCCAGCAGCTTGGATGCGAGCTCCTACAATGAGCAGTTCTTC	CASSLDASSYNEQFF
-	TRBD2	TRBV7-3	TRBJ2-3	TGTGCCAGCAGCTTAGGGCTAGCGGGAGACACAGATACGCAGTATTTT	CASSLGLAGDTDTQYF
-	TRBD2	TRBV6-5	TRBJ2-1	TGTGCCAGCCGCCGGACGGGGGGCAATGAGCAGTTCTTC	CASRRTGGNEQFF
once	-	TRBV6-5	TRBJ1-1	TGTGCCAGCAGACTCAGGGGTAGCACTGAAGCTTTCTTT	CASRLRGSTEAFF
-	-	TRBV28	TRBJ1-3	TGTGCCAGCAGGCTGGACTGGGGAAACACCATATATTTT	CASRLDWGNTIYF
-	-	TRBV11-1	TRBJ1-2	TGTGCCAGCAGCTTAGGTCCAGGGACCTATGGCTACACCTTC	CASSLGPGTYGYTF
-	-	TRBV7-3	TRBJ2-2	TGTGCCAGCAGATCTATACAGGGCACCGGGGAGCTGTTTTTT	CASRSIQGTGELFF
few	-	TRBV11-2	TRBJ1-5	TGTGCCAGCAGCTTGGATAGCAATCAGCCCCAGCATTTT	CASSLDSNQPQHF
-	-	TRBV7-2	TRBJ1-2	TGTGCCAGCAGCTCTACAGGGATTTGGCACTACTATGGCTACACCTTC	CASSSTGIWHYYGYTF
-	-	TRBV9	TRBJ2-3	TGTGCCAGCAGCGTAGGGGGGCCGGATACGCAGTATTTT	CASSVGGPDTQYF
-	-	TRBV10-3	TRBJ2-2	TGTGCCATCGGGTGGGGGACCGGGGAGCTGTTTTTT	CAIGWGTGELFF
once	TRBD1	TRBV5-4	TRBJ1-3	TGTGCCAGCAGCAGGACAGGGGCTGGAAACACCATATATTTT	CASSRTGAGNTIYF
-	TRBD1	TRBV27	TRBJ2-2	TGTGCCAGCCGCTCGGGACAGGGGTACGGCGGGGAGCTGTTTTTT	CASRSGQGYGGELFF
-	-	TRBV6-5	TRBJ1-2	TGTGCCAGCAGTTTCACCCATCGGTATAACTATGGCTACACCTTC	CASSFTHRYNYGYTF
-	TRBD2	TRBV2	TRBJ2-1	TGTGCCAGCAGTGAAGAAGGTAGCGGGGGGTTCAATGAGCAGTTCTTC	CASSEEGSGGFNEQFF
-	TRBD1	TRBV10-3	TRBJ2-5	TGTGCCATCAGCTCCGGGACAGGGGGCCAAGAGACCCAGTACTTC	CAISSGTGGQETQYF
-	-	TRBV7-9	TRBJ1-2	TGTGCCAGCAGTTACGGGGTTAACTATGGCTACACCTTC	CASSYGVNYGYTF
few	-	TRBV5-1	TRBJ1-5	TGCGCCAGCAGCCTCGACAGGAATCAGCCCCAGCATTTT	CASSLDRNQPQHF
-	TRBD1	TRBV6-5	TRBJ2-7	TGTGCCAGCAGTTTCAGGGGGATCTACGAGCAGTACTTC	CASSFRGIYEQYF
-	-	TRBV6-5	TRBJ1-5	TGTGCCAGCAGTTACGCAGGGATCTTTCAGCCCCAGCATTTT	CASSYAGIFQPQHF
few	-	TRBV10-1	TRBJ2-7	TGCGCCAGCAGTGAGTCTTATGGGGACCGCTACGAGCAGTACTTC	CASSESYGDRYEQYF
-	-	TRBV5-1	TRBJ1-2	TGCGCCAGCAGCTCCTCTCCCGCGGGGGAGGTTAACTATGGCTACACCTTC	CASSSSPAGEVNYGYTF
-	TRBD1	TRBV6-6	TRBJ2-3	TGTGCCAGCAGCCCCGGGACAGGGTGGACAGATACGCAGTATTTT	CASSPGTGWTDTQYF
-	-	TRBV4-2	TRBJ1-2	TGTGCCAGCAGCAACAGCTGGGGGGTCCTTGGCTACACCTTC	CASSNSWGVLGYTF
-	-	TRBV9	TRBJ2-5	TGTGCCAGCAGCGCCTCCCTCCTTCAAGAGACCCAGTACTTC	CASSASLLQETQYF
-	-	TRBV30	TRBJ2-7	TGTGCCTGGACCCCCGCGGGGTTCGCCTACGAGCAGTACTTC	CAWTPAGFAYEQYF
-	-	TRBV27	TRBJ2-2	TGTGCCAGCAGTCCCGTTGGAGCCGGAACCGGGGAGCTGTTTTTT	CASSPVGAGTGELFF
-	-	TRBV19	TRBJ2-1	TGTGCCAGTAGTAATGGCGGGTACAATGAGCAGTTCTTC	CASSNGGYNEQFF
-	-	TRBV4-3	TRBJ2-7	TGCGCCAGCAGCCAAGATGTGGGGTTCGGCGAGCAGTACTTC	CASSQDVGFGEQYF